Sequencing of this T cell receptor beta chain was carried out in a study of molecular identifiers for immune sequencing clone quantification. Across the whole study: Five aliquots were made in replicates from the RNA of about 20,000 or 100,000 naive CD8 cells, and four were sequenced.

The authors gated naive CD8 T cells as CD8+CD4-CCR7+CD45RA+ for sorting. The V end lost 4 bases, the J end lost 5 bases, and 11 bases lay between the germline ends. CDR3 length: 13 amino acids. Germline CDR1 SGHVS, CDR2 FNYEAQ. Using its own MiXCR run on the PCR reads, TCRdb lists one record per CDR3 protein. Of about half a million distinct CDR3 sequences listed, less than 30% are singletons. This clonotype was detected ten times or more. The sequenced material came from naive CD8+ T cells from blood, with Jurkat cell RNA spiked in. Stated subset: FACS-sorted CD8+CD4-CCR7+CD45RA+ naive T cells. This chain joins TRBV7-6 and TRBJ2-5, with no clear D. The TCR sequence derives from a human donor in good health. Some libraries in this study had Jurkat cell RNA spiked in. The DNA for the CDR3 is TGTGCCAGCAGCTCAGACCCGAAGGAGACCCAGTACTTC. Translated: CASSSDPKETQYF.